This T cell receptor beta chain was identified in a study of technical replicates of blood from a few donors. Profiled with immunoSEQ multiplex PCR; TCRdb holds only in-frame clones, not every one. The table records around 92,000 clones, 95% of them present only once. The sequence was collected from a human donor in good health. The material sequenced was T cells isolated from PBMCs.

Written as DNA, the CDR3 is TGTGCCAGCAGCCAAGTTCAGGGCCGGATTATGGCCCAGTACTTC. Encoded protein: CASSQVQGRIMAQYF. This chain connects TRBV14 to TRBJ2-5; tentatively, D is TRBD1 (5 bases). The CDR3 has 15 residues. V was clipped by 1 base and J by 9 bases, with 18 bases between them. The germline V gene has CDR1 SGHDN and CDR2 FVKESK. Full variable domain (outside the CDR3, taken from reference TRBV14 and TRBJ2-5): EAGVTQFPSHSVIEKGQTVTLRCDPISGHDNLYWYRRVMGKEIKFLLHFVKESKQDESGMPNNRFLAERTGGTYSTLKVQPAELEDSGVYFCASSQVQGRIMAQYFGPGTRLLVL.